This TCR beta chain was captured in a study of response to subunit inactivated influenza vaccine. Study-level findings and limits: Every seasonal influenza vaccination brings in few new T cells, the authors suggested.

The CDR3 covers 13 residues. Trimming removed 0 bases from V and 6 bases from J, with 7 bases in between. The germline CDR1 and CDR2 sequences are SGHRS and YFSETQ. About this clonotype itself: What it recognizes is unknown.

TCRdb ran MiXCR on the RT-PCR reads and lists one entry per CDR3 protein. The sample yields 710,000 or so distinct CDR3 sequences, about 15% seen once. Specimen: PBMCs from blood, collected roughly 12 days after vaccination. This sequence originates from a man aged 50-60 years who received an inactivated influenza vaccine. The chain has TRBV5-1 and TRBJ2-1; no definite D call. This chain's CDR3 is CASSLAPSNEQFF. The CDR3, as DNA: TGCGCCAGCAGCTTGGCGCCTAGCAATGAGCAGTTCTTC.